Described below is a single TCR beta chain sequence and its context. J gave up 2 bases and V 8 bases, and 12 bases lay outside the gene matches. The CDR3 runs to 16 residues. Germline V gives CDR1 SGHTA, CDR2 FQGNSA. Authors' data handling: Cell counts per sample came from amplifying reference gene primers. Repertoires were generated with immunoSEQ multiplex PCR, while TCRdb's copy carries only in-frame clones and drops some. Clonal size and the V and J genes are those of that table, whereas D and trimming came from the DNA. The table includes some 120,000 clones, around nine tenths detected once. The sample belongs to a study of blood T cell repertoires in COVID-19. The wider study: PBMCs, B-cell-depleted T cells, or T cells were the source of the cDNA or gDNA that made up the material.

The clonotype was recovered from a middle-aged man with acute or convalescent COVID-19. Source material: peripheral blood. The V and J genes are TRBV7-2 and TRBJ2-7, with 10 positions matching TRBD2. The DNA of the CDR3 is TGTGCCAGCCGTGGGGGAGGACTAGCGGCAACCTACGAGCAGTACTTC. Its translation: CASRGGGLAATYEQYF. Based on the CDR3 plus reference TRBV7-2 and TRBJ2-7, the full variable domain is GAGVSQSPSNKVTEKGKDVELRCDPISGHTALYWYRQSLGQGLEFLIYFQGNSAPDKSGLPSDRFSAERTGGSVSTLTIQRTQQEDSAVYLCASRGGGLAATYEQYFGPGTRLTVT.